This T cell receptor beta chain was profiled in a study of CD8 T cells in ankylosing spondylitis. Germline CDR1 reads LGHNA; CDR2 reads YSLEER. V lost 0 bases to trimming and J lost 4 bases, with 16 bases between them. The CDR3 consists of 16 residues. This clonotype was counted only a few times. Each CDR3 protein is one row after TCRdb ran MiXCR on the 5' RACE reads. This table holds some 240,000 distinct CDR3 sequences, around 7.8% found once. The receptor was derived from a male donor with ankylosing spondylitis or in good health (not recorded which). The chain employs TRBV4-3 and TRBJ2-7; D unclear. Sequencing input: blood, either unsorted or a sorted T cell fraction (not recorded which). This CDR3 reads CASSQEAQTSRYEQYF. The CDR3 nucleotides are TGCGCCAGCAGCCAAGAGGCGCAAACCTCGAGGTACGAGCAGTACTTC.